This T cell receptor (beta chain) comes out of a study of cytotoxic CD8 clonotypes in ibrutinib-treated CLL. Overall study: Among patients, some 25 responded partially and 2 completely; roughly 15 then stayed remitted and around 12 progressed after median around 70 months.

The data were produced by immunoSEQ multiplex PCR, yet TCRdb's version contains in-frame clones alone and is incomplete. The sample has over 25,000 clones, roughly three quarters seen once. This clone was seen only once. V lost 4 bases, J lost 3 bases, and 11 bases stayed unmatched. This CDR3 has 16 amino acids. CDR1 is SGHVS and CDR2 is FQNEAQ in the germline V gene. The rearrangement joins TRBV7-8 to TRBJ2-7; TRBD1 matches 8 bases. The specimen was PBMCs, collected after 36 months of ibrutinib treatment. The sequence came from a human donor with chronic lymphocytic leukemia. The CDR3 DNA reads as TGTGCCAGCAGCTACGAGGAGGGGACAGGCGGCTACGAGCAGTACTTC. Residues: CASSYEEGTGGYEQYF.